These T cell receptor beta chains were read from a single sample in a study of cytomegalovirus exposure and HLA in healthy donors. Libraries were prepared by immunoSEQ multiplex PCR; TCRdb keeps only in-frame clonotypes and omits some of them. The sample lists 100,000 to 150,000 clones, approximately 66% seen once, with approximately 8.5% in the top ten. The specimen was PBMCs. These receptors all stem from a woman aged 40 to 55 in good health and CMV-seropositive. Each CDR3 is given with its conserved first and last residue. The D gene is left open where the match is weak. For some rows the clone size is stated as once, few or many, or as a class when expanded; others skip it.

J gene: TRBJ2-7; D gene: -; V gene: TRBV6-5; clone size: -; CDR3 DNA: TGTGCCAGCAGCCGACTACAGGGCTTGTTTGAGCAGTACTTC; CDR3 protein: CASSRLQGLFEQYF
J gene: TRBJ2-2; D gene: TRBD1; V gene: TRBV25-1; clone size: -; CDR3 DNA: TGTGCCAGCAGTGAATATGGGGACAGGGGATTTGGTACCGGGGAGCTGTTTTTT; CDR3 protein: CASSEYGDRGFGTGELFF
J gene: TRBJ2-7; D gene: TRBD2; V gene: TRBV4-2; clone size: few; CDR3 DNA: TGTGCCAGCAGCCAAAGTGGACTAGCGGGAGGGCGGGACGAGCAGTACTTC; CDR3 protein: CASSQSGLAGGRDEQYF
J gene: TRBJ1-1; D gene: -; V gene: TRBV27; clone size: -; CDR3 DNA: TGTGCCAGCAGTTTAGCTGGGGGCGCGATGAACACTGAAGCTTTCTTT; CDR3 protein: CASSLAGGAMNTEAFF
J gene: TRBJ2-5; D gene: -; V gene: TRBV4-1; clone size: -; CDR3 DNA: TGCGCCAGCAGCACTAAAACAGGGTACGGTGAGACCCAGTACTTC; CDR3 protein: CASSTKTGYGETQYF
J gene: TRBJ2-5; D gene: -; V gene: TRBV5-1; clone size: few; CDR3 DNA: TGCGCCAGCAGCACCGGACAGTCGGAGACCCAGTACTTC; CDR3 protein: CASSTGQSETQYF
J gene: TRBJ2-7; D gene: -; V gene: TRBV28; clone size: few; CDR3 DNA: TGTGCCAGCAGTTTAACGTTGGCACCCTACGAGCAGTACTTC; CDR3 protein: CASSLTLAPYEQYF
J gene: TRBJ2-1; D gene: TRBD2; V gene: TRBV7-3; clone size: few; CDR3 DNA: TGTGCCAGCAGCTCGGGACTAGCGGGACGCGCGCCAAGCTCCTACAATGAGCAGTTCTTC; CDR3 protein: CASSSGLAGRAPSSYNEQFF
J gene: TRBJ2-1; D gene: -; V gene: TRBV2; clone size: -; CDR3 DNA: TGTGCCAGCAGGAGGGTGGTTCCAAGCAATGAGCAGTTCTTC; CDR3 protein: CASRRVVPSNEQFF
J gene: TRBJ2-5; D gene: TRBD1; V gene: TRBV2; clone size: -; CDR3 DNA: TGTGCCAGCAGCGAGACCGGGACAGGGTCGGAGACCCAGTACTTC; CDR3 protein: CASSETGTGSETQYF
J gene: TRBJ2-7; D gene: TRBD2; V gene: TRBV28; clone size: -; CDR3 DNA: TGTGCCAGCAGTTCTAGCGGGAGGTATACCTACGAGCAGTACTTC; CDR3 protein: CASSSSGRYTYEQYF
J gene: TRBJ1-1; D gene: -; V gene: TRBV14; clone size: few; CDR3 DNA: TGTGCCAGCAGCCAACTGTGGAACACTGAAGCTTTCTTT; CDR3 protein: CASSQLWNTEAFF
J gene: TRBJ2-7; D gene: -; V gene: TRBV4-2; clone size: -; CDR3 DNA: TGTGCCAGCAGCCAAAGGGAGTCCTACGAGCAGTACTTC; CDR3 protein: CASSQRESYEQYF
J gene: TRBJ1-1; D gene: -; V gene: TRBV27; clone size: once; CDR3 DNA: TGTGCCAGCAGTTTAGCGGAGGGGAGGACTGAAGCTTTCTTT; CDR3 protein: CASSLAEGRTEAFF
J gene: TRBJ1-1; D gene: -; V gene: TRBV19; clone size: -; CDR3 DNA: TGTGCCAGTAGCCATAGGGCGGGAAGTAGTACTGAGGCTTTCTTT; CDR3 protein: CASSHRAGSSTEAFF
J gene: TRBJ2-2; D gene: -; V gene: TRBV19; clone size: -; CDR3 DNA: TGTGCCACCGGGGTCGCCCCCACCGGGGAGCTGTTTTTT; CDR3 protein: CATGVAPTGELFF
J gene: TRBJ2-1; D gene: TRBD2; V gene: TRBV27; clone size: once; CDR3 DNA: TGTGCCAGCAGTTTATCGGGACTAGCGGCATGGGATGAGCAGTTCTTC; CDR3 protein: CASSLSGLAAWDEQFF
J gene: TRBJ2-5; D gene: TRBD2; V gene: TRBV9; clone size: -; CDR3 DNA: TGTGCCAGCAGCGTACAAGGGGCTAGCGGGGCTCAAGAGACCCAGTACTTC; CDR3 protein: CASSVQGASGAQETQYF
J gene: TRBJ1-4; D gene: TRBD1; V gene: TRBV28; clone size: -; CDR3 DNA: TGTGCCAGCAGTCAACCCGGGACAGGGGCCAATGAAAAACTGTTTTTT; CDR3 protein: CASSQPGTGANEKLFF
J gene: TRBJ1-2; D gene: -; V gene: TRBV14; clone size: -; CDR3 DNA: TGTGCCAGCAGCCGACAGGAACGGAACTATGGCTACACCTTC; CDR3 protein: CASSRQERNYGYTF
J gene: TRBJ1-1; D gene: TRBD1; V gene: TRBV18; clone size: many; CDR3 DNA: TGTGCCAGCTCACAGAACAGGGGGCTTTACGCTGAAGCTTTCTTT; CDR3 protein: CASSQNRGLYAEAFF
J gene: TRBJ2-3; D gene: TRBD2; V gene: TRBV5-1; clone size: -; CDR3 DNA: TGCGCCAGCAGCGTGGGCCCCCTTGGGGGGGGCACAGATACGCAGTATTTT; CDR3 protein: CASSVGPLGGGTDTQYF
J gene: TRBJ1-1; D gene: -; V gene: TRBV11-3; clone size: few; CDR3 DNA: TGTGCCAGCAGAAAGAGGAACACTGAAGCTTTCTTT; CDR3 protein: CASRKRNTEAFF
J gene: TRBJ2-1; D gene: TRBD1; V gene: TRBV7-8; clone size: -; CDR3 DNA: TGTGCCAGCAGCTCCCGAACAGGGGTAGTATACAATGAGCAGTTCTTC; CDR3 protein: CASSSRTGVVYNEQFF
J gene: TRBJ2-1; D gene: -; V gene: TRBV5-1; clone size: -; CDR3 DNA: TGCGCCAGCAGGGATAGCGGATACTCCTACAATGAGCAGTTCTTC; CDR3 protein: CASRDSGYSYNEQFF
J gene: TRBJ1-5; D gene: -; V gene: TRBV27; clone size: -; CDR3 DNA: TGTGCCAGCAGTTTCCGAGGGGGAGGGAATCAGCCCCAGCATTTT; CDR3 protein: CASSFRGGGNQPQHF
J gene: TRBJ2-1; D gene: -; V gene: TRBV9; clone size: -; CDR3 DNA: TGTGCCAGCAGCGTAGCGGAGGGGGGGCCAAATGAGCAGTTCTTC; CDR3 protein: CASSVAEGGPNEQFF
J gene: TRBJ1-2; D gene: TRBD1; V gene: TRBV10-3; clone size: -; CDR3 DNA: TGTGCCATCAGTGGAGGACAGGGAATGCCCCAAGGGCATGGCTACACCTTC; CDR3 protein: CAISGGQGMPQGHGYTF
J gene: TRBJ1-4; D gene: -; V gene: TRBV15; clone size: -; CDR3 DNA: TGTGCCACCAGCAGGACAGGAGAAAAACTGTTTTTT; CDR3 protein: CATSRTGEKLFF
J gene: TRBJ1-2; D gene: -; V gene: TRBV21-1; clone size: -; CDR3 DNA: TGTGCCAGCGGATCAAGACAAATCACTAACTATGGCTACACCTTC; CDR3 protein: CASGSRQITNYGYTF
J gene: TRBJ1-2; D gene: TRBD1; V gene: TRBV2; clone size: -; CDR3 DNA: TGTGCCAGCAGTGCACAGGGGGCGAACTATGGCTACACCTTC; CDR3 protein: CASSAQGANYGYTF
J gene: TRBJ2-7; D gene: -; V gene: TRBV6-5; clone size: -; CDR3 DNA: TGTGCCAGCAGTGTGGCGGGACAGATCTACGAGCAGTACTTC; CDR3 protein: CASSVAGQIYEQYF
J gene: TRBJ2-1; D gene: TRBD1; V gene: TRBV5-4; clone size: -; CDR3 DNA: TGTGCCAGCAGCTTTACTTGGGGGCAGGGGACAGATGAGCAGTTCTTC; CDR3 protein: CASSFTWGQGTDEQFF
J gene: TRBJ2-5; D gene: -; V gene: TRBV7-9; clone size: -; CDR3 DNA: TGTGCCAGCAGCTTAGCGGAGTACCAAGAGACCCAGTACTTC; CDR3 protein: CASSLAEYQETQYF
J gene: TRBJ1-4; D gene: TRBD1; V gene: TRBV23-1; clone size: -; CDR3 DNA: TGCGCCAGCAGTCCGGGACAGGGAGGAGGATTCGAAAAACTGTTTTTT; CDR3 protein: CASSPGQGGGFEKLFF
J gene: TRBJ2-2; D gene: TRBD2; V gene: TRBV5-1; clone size: -; CDR3 DNA: TGCGCCAGCAGCTCCGTAGCGGGACTTACCGGGGAGCTGTTTTTT; CDR3 protein: CASSSVAGLTGELFF
J gene: TRBJ2-7; D gene: -; V gene: TRBV13; clone size: -; CDR3 DNA: TGTGCCAGCAGCTTCTTCCGGAGCTCCTACGAGCAGTACTTC; CDR3 protein: CASSFFRSSYEQYF
J gene: TRBJ1-1; D gene: TRBD1; V gene: TRBV6-1; clone size: few; CDR3 DNA: TGTGCCAGCCTACAGGGGTCTCACATGAACACTGAAGCTTTCTTT; CDR3 protein: CASLQGSHMNTEAFF
J gene: TRBJ2-1; D gene: -; V gene: TRBV4-1; clone size: -; CDR3 DNA: TGCGCCAGCAGCCACGCACTTGGGCGGGCCAAGGGCAATGAGCAGTTCTTC; CDR3 protein: CASSHALGRAKGNEQFF